The clone carrying this T cell receptor (beta chain) was seen once. The time point: patch test 3, about 24 weeks after DPC sensitization. Treatment noted: therapeutic diphenylcyclopropenone sensitization with weekly scalp DPC. TCRdb recomputed calls from the RACE reads with MiXCR, one row per CDR3 protein. The repertoire consists of 150,000 to 200,000 distinct CDR3 sequences, with around 30% occurring once and the leading ten covering roughly 2%. V was pared by 5 bases and J by 4 bases, with 11 bases of the junction left unmatched. The CDR3 has 16 residues. CDR1 is LNHDA, CDR2 SQIVND, per germline (reference sequence). These data are taken from a study of human T cells and chemical hapten exposure.

The specimen was whole blood, collected in connection with sensitization to the hapten diphenylcyclopropenone (DPC). This TCR came from a woman between 18 and 29 years old with alopecia areata. Some clones in this sample may be carry-over from other donors' samples. The chain joins TRBV19 to TRBJ2-1; TRBD2 aligns across 7 bases. CDR3 in DNA: TGTGCCAGTAGTTACGGGGAGGGAACGGCGTACAATGAGCAGTTCTTC. It is translated as CASSYGEGTAYNEQFF.